This TCR beta chain was captured in a study of radiotherapy plus CTLA-4 blockade in lung cancer (dated by TCRdb to 2017 to 2018). General notes on the study: Objective responses occurred in roughly 19% of enrolled patients, and about 30% achieved disease control.

The library came from the immunoSEQ multiplex PCR assay. Drawn from immuneACCESS, this table holds only the in-frame rearrangements with V and J called that TCRdb kept. Clones are partly lost; checked studies trace under half to an unresolved V gene and leave the rest unexplained. The sample includes 25,000 to 30,000 clones, with 60% to 85% observed a single time. Of the sample, roughly 24% falls within the top ten clones. A note on this clone: The antigen it binds to is not known. No base quality information exists; no much larger clone differs at one position.

Results and caveats for the whole study, not just this receptor: After treatment with radiotherapy and ipilimumab, TCR clones that came from tumors expanded in the peripheral blood. The strongest predictors of response, as reported, were early dynamic changes in blood T cell clones along with a rise in serum interferon-beta after radiation.

The study evaluated CTLA-4 blockade (ipilimumab) given together with focal radiation therapy in patients who had chemo-refractory metastatic non-small-cell lung cancer. This TCR was sampled from a human donor with non-small cell lung cancer that progressed on radiotherapy plus ipilimumab. The sample in question was peripheral blood, obtained from a patient treated with radiotherapy plus ipilimumab.

Here the CDR3 is given as CASTSRGMQPQHF. The nucleotides read TGTGCCAGTACCTCGAGGGGGATGCAGCCCCAGCATTTT. The V gene is TRBV19 and the J gene is TRBJ1-5, and possibly TRBD1, on 6 matching bases. The germline ends are 14 bases apart after V is trimmed by 7 bases and J by 7 bases. Reading the germline V gene (reference sequence) gives CDR1 LNHDA and CDR2 SQIVND. From cysteine to phenylalanine, the CDR3 is 13 amino acids long. Here the CDR3 DNA is all that survives: 39 bases in frame from base 1.